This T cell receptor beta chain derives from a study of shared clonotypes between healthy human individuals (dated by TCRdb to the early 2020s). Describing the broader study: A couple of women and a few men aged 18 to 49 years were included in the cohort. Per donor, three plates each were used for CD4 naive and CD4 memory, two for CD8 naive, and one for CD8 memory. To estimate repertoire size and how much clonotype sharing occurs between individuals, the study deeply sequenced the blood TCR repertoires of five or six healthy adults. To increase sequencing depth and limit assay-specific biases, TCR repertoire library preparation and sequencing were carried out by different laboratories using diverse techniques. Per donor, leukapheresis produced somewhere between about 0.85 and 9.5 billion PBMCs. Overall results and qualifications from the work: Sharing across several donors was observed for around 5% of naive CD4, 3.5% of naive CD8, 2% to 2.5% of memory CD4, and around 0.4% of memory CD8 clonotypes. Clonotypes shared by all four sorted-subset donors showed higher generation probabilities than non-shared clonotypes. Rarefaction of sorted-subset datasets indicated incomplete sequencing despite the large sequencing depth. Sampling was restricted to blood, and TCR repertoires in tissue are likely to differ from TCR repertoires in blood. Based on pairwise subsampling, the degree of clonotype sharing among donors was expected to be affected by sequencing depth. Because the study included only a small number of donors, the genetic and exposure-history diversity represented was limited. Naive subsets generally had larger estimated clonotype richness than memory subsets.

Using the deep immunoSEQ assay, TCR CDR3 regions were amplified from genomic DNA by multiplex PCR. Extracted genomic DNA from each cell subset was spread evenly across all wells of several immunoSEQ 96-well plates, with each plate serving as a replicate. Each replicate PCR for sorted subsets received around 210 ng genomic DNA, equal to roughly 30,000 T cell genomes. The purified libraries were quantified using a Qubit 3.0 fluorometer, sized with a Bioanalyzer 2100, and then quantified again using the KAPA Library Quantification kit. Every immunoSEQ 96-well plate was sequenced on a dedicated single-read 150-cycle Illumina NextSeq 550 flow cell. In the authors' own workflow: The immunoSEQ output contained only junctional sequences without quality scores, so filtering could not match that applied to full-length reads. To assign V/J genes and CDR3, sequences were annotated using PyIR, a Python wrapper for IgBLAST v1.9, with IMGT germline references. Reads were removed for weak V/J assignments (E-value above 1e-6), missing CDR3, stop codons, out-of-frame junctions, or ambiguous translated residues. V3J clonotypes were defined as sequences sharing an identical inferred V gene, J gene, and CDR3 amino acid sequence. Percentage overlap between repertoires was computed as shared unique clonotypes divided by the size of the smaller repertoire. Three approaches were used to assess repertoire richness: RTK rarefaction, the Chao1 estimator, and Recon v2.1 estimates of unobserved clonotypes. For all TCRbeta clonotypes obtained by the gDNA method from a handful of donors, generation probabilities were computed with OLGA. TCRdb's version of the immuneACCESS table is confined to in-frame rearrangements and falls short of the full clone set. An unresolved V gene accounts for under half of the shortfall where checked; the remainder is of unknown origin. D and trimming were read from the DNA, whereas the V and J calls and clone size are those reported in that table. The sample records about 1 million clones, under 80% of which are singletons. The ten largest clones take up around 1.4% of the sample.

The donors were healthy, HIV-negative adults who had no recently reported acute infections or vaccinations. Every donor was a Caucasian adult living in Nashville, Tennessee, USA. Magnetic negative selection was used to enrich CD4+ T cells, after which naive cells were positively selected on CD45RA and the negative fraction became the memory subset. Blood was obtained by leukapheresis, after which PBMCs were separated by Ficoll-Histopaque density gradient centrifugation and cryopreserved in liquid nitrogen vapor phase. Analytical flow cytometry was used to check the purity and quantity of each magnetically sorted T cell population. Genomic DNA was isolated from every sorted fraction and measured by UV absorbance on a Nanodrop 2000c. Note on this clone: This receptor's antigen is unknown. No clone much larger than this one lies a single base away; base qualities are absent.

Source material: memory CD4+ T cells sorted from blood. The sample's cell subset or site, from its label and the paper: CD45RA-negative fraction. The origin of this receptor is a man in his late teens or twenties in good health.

Here the CDR3 is given as CASSQDGVGTDTQYF. The bases read TGCGCCAGCAGCCAAGATGGAGTCGGCACAGATACGCAGTATTTT. Recombination linked TRBV4-1 to TRBJ2-3; confidence is insufficient to name the D gene. Trimming removed 0 bases from V and 1 base from J, leaving 8 bases between the germline ends. Reading from cysteine to phenylalanine, the CDR3 counts 15 amino acids. The retained sequence is limited to the CDR3, 45 bases, with the frame set at the first base. CDR1 and CDR2 are drawn from the germline V gene: MGHRA, YSYEKL.